This T cell receptor beta chain derives from a study of CD8+CD57+ T cells in acquired aplastic anemia. Whole-study context: Across the sorted CD4+ and CD8+ cells, DNA amounts averaged about 3.1 ug.

This clonotype was detected only once. A junction boundary mismatches the germline segment, possibly from a read error. Profiling of TCR beta VDJ combinations and CDR3 sequences used genomic DNA as template. TCRdb called the reads again in MiXCR, with one record for every CDR3 protein. The repertoire consists of roughly 200,000 distinct CDR3 sequences, with under 65% occurring once and the leading ten covering approximately 32%. The TCR was taken from a human donor in good health. The specimen was sorted CD4+, CD8+, or CD8+CD57+ T cells (not recorded which) from PBMCs.

The CDR3 reads CGAQGLPLTDTQYF. The CDR3 DNA reads TGCGGTGCTCAAGGTCTCCCCCTCACAGATACGCAGTATTTT. The V call is TRBV20-1, the J call TRBJ2-3; no clear D gene. The V gene's germline CDR1 is DFQATT and CDR2 SNEGSKA (reference sequence). This CDR3 spans 14 amino acids.